This T cell receptor (beta chain) stems from a study of OX40 agonist ivuxolimab in advanced cancers. Profiling relied on immunoSEQ multiplex PCR, and the TCRdb table lists in-frame clones only, not all of them. The sample holds tens of thousands of clones, about four fifths seen once. Germline V CDR1 and CDR2: MNHNS, SASEGT. V was shortened by 2 bases and J by 7 bases, with 15 bases between the two germline ends. The CDR3 runs to 15 residues. The specimen was CD4+ or CD8+ T cells sorted from blood, collected in a trial of the OX40 agonist ivuxolimab. The TCR was taken from an adult with an advanced solid tumor such as melanoma, head and neck, liver or kidney cancer. V usage is TRBV6-1 and J usage is TRBJ2-1, with D maybe TRBD2 (5 bases). The CDR3: CASSEWTGASNEQFF. CDR3 nucleotides: TGTGCCAGCAGTGAATGGACTGGAGCATCGAATGAGCAGTTCTTC.